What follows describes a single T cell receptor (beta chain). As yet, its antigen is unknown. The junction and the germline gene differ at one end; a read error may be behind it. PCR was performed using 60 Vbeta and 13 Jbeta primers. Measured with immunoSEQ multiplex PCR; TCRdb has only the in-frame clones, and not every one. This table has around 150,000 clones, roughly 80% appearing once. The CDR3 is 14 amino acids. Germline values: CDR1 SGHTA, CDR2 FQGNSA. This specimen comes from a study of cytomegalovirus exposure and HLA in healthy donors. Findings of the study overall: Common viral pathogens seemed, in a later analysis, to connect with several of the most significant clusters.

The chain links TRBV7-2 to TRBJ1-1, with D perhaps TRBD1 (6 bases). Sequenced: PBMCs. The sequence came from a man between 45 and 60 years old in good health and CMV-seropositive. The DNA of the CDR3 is TGCGCCAGCAGCCCCAGGGAGGGGGGCACTGAAGCTTTCTTT. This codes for CASSPREGGTEAFF. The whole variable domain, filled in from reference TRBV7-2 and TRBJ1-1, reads GAGVSQSPSNKVTEKGKDVELRCDPISGHTALYWYRQSLGQGLEFLIYFQGNSAPDKSGLPSDRFSAERTGGSVSTLTIQRTQQEDSAVYLCASSPREGGTEAFFGQGTRLTVV.